This T cell receptor beta chain was retrieved from a study of blood T cell repertoires in COVID-19. Study-wide context: Samples taken during acute and convalescent COVID-19 were collected in the United States, Italy and Spain. PBMCs, B-cell-depleted T cells, or T cells were the source of the cDNA or gDNA that made up the material.

Germline CDR1 SGHNT, CDR2 YENEEA. Unmatched junction bases numbered 8, after V lost 4 bases and J lost 3 bases. The CDR3 length is 16 residues. In the original analysis: Amplified reference gene primers provided the basis for estimating nucleated cell counts. Using immunoSEQ multiplex PCR, the repertoire was profiled, and TCRdb retains in-frame clones only, with some absent. Clonal size and the V and J genes are those of that table, whereas D and trimming came from the DNA. The table lists about 160,000 clones, approximately 86% of them singletons. The specimen was peripheral blood. This sequence originates from a woman aged 60-75 years who had recovered from COVID-19. This chain joins TRBV11-3 and TRBJ2-1; 8 positions agree with TRBD1. The CDR3 loop reads CASSSKDRALYNEQFF. Written as DNA, the CDR3 is TGTGCCAGCAGCTCTAAGGACAGGGCTCTCTACAATGAGCAGTTCTTC.